Each of the 21 T cell receptor beta chains below was sequenced from the same sample in a study of T cell repertoires in cytomegalovirus infection. Each CDR3 protein is one row after TCRdb ran MiXCR on the reads. The sample has 630,000 or so distinct CDR3 sequences, 20% to 30% seen once; the top ten hold approximately 8%. The sequenced material came from CD8+ T cells from PBMCs. The receptors derive from a human donor in good health (CMV status not recorded). Some clones in this sample may be carry-over from other donors' samples.

This clonotype turned up a few times. The chain couples TRBV7-6 to TRBJ2-3; D perhaps matches TRBD2 (5 bases). V was clipped by 5 bases and J by 2 bases, with 17 bases between them. The CDR3 runs 16 residues. The germline V gene has CDR1 SGHVS and CDR2 FNYEAQ. In DNA, the CDR3 is TGTGCCAGCAGCCTCGGGATCTTCTCTTACACAGATACGCAGTATTTT. Translating it yields CASSLGIFSYTDTQYF. The full variable domain, in which reference TRBV7-6 and TRBJ2-3 provide the parts outside the CDR3, is GAGVSQSPRYKVTKRGQDVALRCDPISGHVSLYWYRQALGQGPEFLTYFNYEAQQDKSGLPNDRFSAERPEGSISTLTIQRTEQRDSAMYRCASSLGIFSYTDTQYFGPGTRLTVL.

The chain recombines TRBV29-1 with TRBJ2-7; TRBD2 is a possible D gene (6 bases). Deletions cut 1 base from V and 2 bases from J, with 18 bases between. CDR1 SQVTM and CDR2 ANQGSEA come from the germline V gene. CDR3 length: 16 amino acids. The CDR3 here is CSVEVGGGPLPYEQYF. CDR3 DNA: TGCAGCGTTGAAGTCGGGGGAGGCCCTCTACCCTACGAGCAGTACTTC.

This clonotype was detected many times. This chain connects TRBV7-3 to TRBJ2-5, with 10 bases aligning to TRBD2. The CDR3 runs to 15 residues. CDR1 SGHTA and CDR2 FQGTGA come from the germline V gene. J gave up 1 base and V 2 bases, and 1 base lay outside the gene matches. DNA of the CDR3: TGTGCCAGCAGCTTACTAGCGGGGGCCCAAGAGACCCAGTACTTC. It translates to CASSLLAGAQETQYF. The full variable domain, with the rest looked up from reference TRBV7-3 and TRBJ2-5, is GAGVSQTPSNKVTEKGKYVELRCDPISGHTALYWYRQSLGQGPEFLIYFQGTGAADDSGLPNDRFFAVRPEGSVSTLKIQRTERGDSAVYLCASSLLAGAQETQYFGPGTRLLVL.

The chain combines TRBV6-1 with TRBJ2-7; D remains unclear. Germline assignment: CDR1 MNHNS and CDR2 SASEGT. CDR3 length: 13 amino acids. Trimming shortened V by 0 bases and J by 2 bases, and 5 bases separated the two germline ends. CDR3 region: CASSEAFPYEQYV. CDR3 DNA sequence: TGTGCCAGCAGTGAAGCGTTCCCCTACGAGCAGTACGTC.

This clonotype was seen a handful of times. J is TRBJ2-5 and V is TRBV27; 10 bases are shared with TRBD2. CDR1 is MNHEY and CDR2 is SMNVEV in the germline V gene (reference sequence). The CDR3 is 14 amino acids. The trim removed 5 bases at V and 4 bases at J, leaving 4 bases unmatched. The CDR3, as DNA: TGTGCCAGCAGTGCGGGACTAGCGTCAGAGACCCAGTACTTC. It specifies CASSAGLASETQYF.

This clonotype has ten or more counts. V and J are TRBV7-9 and TRBJ2-7, with D perhaps matching TRBD1 or TRBD2 (5 bases each). Germline CDR1 SEHNR, CDR2 FQNEAQ (reference sequence). V was trimmed by 5 bases and J by 2 bases, leaving 19 bases between them. This CDR3 is built from 16 residues. The CDR3 coding sequence is TGTGCCAGCAGCCCTCGGGACGCCCTAAATCCCTACGAGCAGTACGTC. This translates into CASSPRDALNPYEQYV.

The chain uses TRBV14 and TRBJ1-6; no definite D call. The CDR3 runs to 12 residues. Germline-derived CDR1 and CDR2 are SGHDN and FVKESK. Trimming removed 6 bases from V and 8 bases from J, with 8 bases in between. The chain's CDR3 is CASSHLYSPLHF. The CDR3 DNA reads as TGTGCCAGCAGTCATCTTTATTCACCCCTCCACTTT. The whole variable domain, filled in from reference TRBV14 and TRBJ1-6, reads EAGVTQFPSHSVIEKGQTVTLRCDPISGHDNLYWYRRVMGKEIKFLLHFVKESKQDESGMPNNRFLAERTGGTYSTLKVQPAELEDSGVYFCASSHLYSPLHFGNGTRLTVT.

Turning to this clonotype: The CDR3 does not close with the conserved phenylalanine or tryptophan, likely indicating a read error. This sequence joins TRBV18 and TRBJ2-2, with D possibly being TRBD1 (6 bases). CDR3 length: 18 amino acids. Trimming removed 0 bases at V and 3 bases at J, with 17 bases between. Germline V CDR1 and CDR2: KGHSH, LQKENI. The CDR3 DNA sequence: TGTGCCAGCTCACCACCCCGCGGTGGCAGGGGCTACACCGGGGAGCTGTTTTAT. Translated, it gives CASSPPRGGRGYTGELFY.

This clonotype was observed at least ten times. The CDR3 sequence is CSVEPRDRGAGELFF. The CDR3 DNA sequence: TGCAGCGTTGAACCCCGGGACAGGGGAGCCGGGGAGCTGTTTTTT. The V and J genes are TRBV29-1 and TRBJ2-2; TRBD1 aligns across 10 bases. The germline gives CDR1 SQVTM, CDR2 ANQGSEA. The CDR3 is 15 residues long. Trimming took 2 bases from V and 6 from J; bases not matched to a gene: 6.

This clonotype has only a few counts. This chain joins TRBV19 and TRBJ1-1; D call uncertain. CDR1 and CDR2 (germline): LNHDA, SQIVND (reference sequence). Trimming pared 6 bases from V and 7 bases from J, leaving 9 bases between. The CDR3 extends over 11 amino acids. CDR3 coding DNA: TGTGCCAGTAGGAGGACCGGTGAAGCTTTCTTT. It is translated as CASRRTGEAFF.

The CDR3 DNA reads as TGTGCCAGCAGCTTAGACAGACAAGGGGCCAAAAACATTCAGTACTTC. Protein product: CASSLDRQGAKNIQYF. This chain uses TRBV7-2 with TRBJ2-4; D unclear. This CDR3 has 16 residues. CDR1 is SGHTA, CDR2 FQGNSA, per germline. Deletions cut 1 base from V and 1 base from J, with 11 bases between. Supplemented by reference TRBV7-2 and TRBJ2-4, the full variable domain reads GAGVSQSPSNKVTEKGKDVELRCDPISGHTALYWYRQSLGQGLEFLIYFQGNSAPDKSGLPSDRFSAERTGGSVSTLTIQRTQQEDSAVYLCASSLDRQGAKNIQYFGAGTRLSVL.

This clonotype has a handful of counts. V usage is TRBV6-2 or TRBV6-3 and J usage is TRBJ2-2; maybe TRBD2 (5 bases). Trimming shortened V by 0 bases and J by 1 base, and 15 bases separated the two germline ends. CDR3 length: 18 residues. From germline, CDR1 is MNHEY and CDR2 SVGEGT. Here the CDR3 DNA reads TGTGCCAGCAGTTACTCGACTAACCCGGCACGGAACACCGGGGAGCTGTTTTTT. Its translation is CASSYSTNPARNTGELFF.

This clonotype appeared a few times. The J gene is TRBJ2-1, the V gene TRBV27, with 7 bases matching TRBD2. Unmatched junction bases numbered 4, after V lost 3 bases and J lost 8 bases. CDR3 length: 13 amino acids. Germline CDR1 reads MNHEY; CDR2 reads SMNVEV (reference sequence). The CDR3 region is CASSFTSAHEQFF. The CDR3 DNA sequence: TGTGCCAGCAGTTTCACTAGCGCCCATGAGCAGTTCTTC.

The rearrangement links TRBV6-5 to TRBJ2-1; D is undetermined. Germline V gene sequence: CDR1 MNHEY, CDR2 SVGAGI. The CDR3 covers 14 residues. V was pared by 0 bases and J by 6 bases, with 9 bases between. Here the CDR3 reads CASSYSTSGNEQFF. The CDR3 region has the DNA TGTGCCAGCAGTTACTCGACGTCGGGCAATGAGCAGTTCTTC.

This clonotype was detected only a few times. The chain employs TRBV7-8 and TRBJ2-7; no clear D gene. Germline V gives CDR1 SGHVS, CDR2 FQNEAQ. V was clipped by 5 bases and J by 0 bases, with 11 bases between them. The CDR3 spans 14 residues. CDR3 region: CASSRDSSSYEQYV. DNA of the CDR3: TGTGCCAGCAGCCGAGATTCTAGCTCCTACGAGCAGTACGTC.

The chain links TRBV20-1 to TRBJ1-1; D gene unclear. The CDR3 is made up of 12 amino acids. Germline loops: CDR1 DFQATT, CDR2 SNEGSKA (reference sequence). The ends were cut back, 7 bases at V and 0 bases at J, with 9 bases in the middle. CDR3 sequence reads: CSGGGLNTEAFF. The CDR3 region has the DNA TGCAGTGGAGGCGGATTGAACACTGAAGCTTTCTTT.

This clonotype was detected ten times or more. This rearrangement joins TRBV7-2 to TRBJ2-7; 11 nucleotides agree with TRBD2. The CDR3 has 15 amino acids. Germline V gene data show CDR1 as SGHTA and CDR2 as FQGNSA. After removal of 5 bases from V and 4 bases from J, the junction contained 7 bases not matched to a gene. CDR3 loop: CASSLTSGVTYEQYV. DNA for the CDR3: TGTGCCAGCAGCCTGACTAGCGGGGTAACGTACGAGCAGTACGTC.

This clonotype showed up just a few times. V usage is TRBV28 and J usage is TRBJ1-1, with no clear D. The V end lost 2 bases, the J end lost 8 bases, and 12 bases lay between the germline ends. This CDR3 contains 13 residues. The V gene's germline CDR1 is MDHEN and CDR2 SYDVKM. The DNA of the CDR3 is TGTGCCAGCAGTTTAGAAGGGTTTGAGGAAGCTTTCTTT. This codes for CASSLEGFEEAFF.

J is TRBJ1-1 and V is TRBV9, with D possibly TRBD1 on 6 matching bases. Per germline, CDR1 SGDLS and CDR2 YYNGEE. The V end was cut by 0 bases, the J end by 6 bases, with 12 bases between. The CDR3 spans 14 residues. The CDR3 reads CASSVAGGGAEAFF. The CDR3 DNA reads as TGTGCCAGCAGCGTAGCTGGGGGGGGCGCTGAAGCTTTCTTT.

This clonotype occurred a few times. The chain has TRBV6-2 or TRBV6-3 and TRBJ1-6; D is perhaps TRBD1 (5 bases). V lost 7 bases and J lost 4, with 11 bases in between. This CDR3 region has 14 residues. CDR1 and CDR2 from the germline V gene are MNHEY and SVGEGT. CDR3 sequence: CASKKTDYNSPLHF. The CDR3 region has the DNA TGTGCCAGCAAAAAGACAGATTATAATTCACCCCTCCACTTT.

Only a few counts were recorded for this clonotype. This chain connects TRBV28 to TRBJ2-1; D not certain. Per germline, CDR1 MDHEN and CDR2 SYDVKM. V lost 3 bases, J lost 0 bases, and 15 bases lay in between. The CDR3 consists of 17 residues. Here the CDR3 DNA reads TGTGCCAGCAGTTTTCGGACGATATCGAGCTCCTACAATGAGCAGTTCTTC. This gives the protein CASSFRTISSSYNEQFF.